This TCR beta chain was documented in a study of T-cell reconstitution after alpha-beta-depleted transplantation in children. This clonotype was counted only a few times. CDR3 size: 12 residues. V was clipped by 9 bases and J by 5 bases, with 13 bases between them. Using unique molecular identifiers, the investigators prepared the TCRbeta library. TCRdb itself ran the PCR reads through MiXCR, one entry per CDR3 protein. This repertoire shows 500,000 or so distinct CDR3 sequences, around a third found once; its top ten account for approximately 2.3%. The sequence was obtained from a human donor who donated a stem cell graft to a child with aplastic anemia. The V and J genes are TRBV12-3 or TRBV12-4 and TRBJ1-2, with a weak D call TRBD1 (5 bases). This specimen consisted of PBMCs from the stem cell graft donor, obtained from the stem cell graft. The CDR3 spells CASRSEGYGYTF. Written as DNA, the CDR3 is TGTGCCAGTCGGTCTGAGGGGTATGGCTACACCTTC.